This is a list of T cell receptor beta chains from one sample in a study of blood T cells in healthy people across ages. TCRdb reanalysed the 5' RACE reads using MiXCR and keeps one entry per CDR3 protein. The data show approximately 800,000 distinct CDR3 sequences, with under 40% seen just once and 10% to 15% held by the top ten. Sequenced: blood. These receptors were taken from a man younger than 35 in good health. The CDR3 runs from the conserved cysteine through the conserved F or W. The D gene is left open where the match is weak. A clone size is listed for some rows: how often the clone was seen (once, few, many), or a class if it is expanded.

d_call j_call clone_size v_call cdr3_nt cdr3_aa
- TRBJ2-7 few TRBV3-1 TGTGCCAGCAGCCAAGGTACAGGGTTCTACGAGCAGTACTTC CASSQGTGFYEQYF
- TRBJ1-1 - TRBV12-3/TRBV12-4 TGTGCCAGCAGACTGAAGAGGACTGAAGCTTTCTTT CASRLKRTEAFF
- TRBJ2-7 - TRBV10-2 TGCGCCAGCAACGACGTCAGGAGCTCCTACGAGCAGTACTTC CASNDVRSSYEQYF
TRBD1 TRBJ1-1 - TRBV2 TGTGCCAGCAGTGTTCCCCGGGACAGGGGTTTGACTGAAGCTTTCTTT CASSVPRDRGLTEAFF
- TRBJ1-6 few TRBV12-3/TRBV12-4 TGTGCCAGCAGTTTGAGGGGCTATAATTCACCCCTCCACTTT CASSLRGYNSPLHF
TRBD2 TRBJ2-3 once TRBV3-1 TGTGCCAGCAGCCAAGAGGGGCCAGCGGGGGGGACAGATACGCAGTATTTT CASSQEGPAGGTDTQYF
- TRBJ2-3 many TRBV7-2 TGTGCCAGCAGTCCGGACAGCAATTCGGATACGCAGTATTTT CASSPDSNSDTQYF
- TRBJ2-3 many TRBV7-2 TGTGCCAGCAGCTTGGATCCGGGATACACAGATACGCAGTATTTT CASSLDPGYTDTQYF
TRBD1 TRBJ1-4 - TRBV27 TGTGCCAGCAGTACCCAGGGGGCAACTAATGAAAAACTGTTTTTT CASSTQGATNEKLFF
- TRBJ2-3 many TRBV7-9 TGTGCCAGCAGCTTACTGGGCACAGATACGCAGTATTTT CASSLLGTDTQYF
TRBD1 TRBJ1-2 - TRBV20-1 TGCAGTGTGACAGGGAGTAAGTTTGGCTACACCTTC CSVTGSKFGYTF
- TRBJ1-6 many TRBV12-3/TRBV12-4 TGTGCCAGCAGTTTCGGGCTCCTTAATTCACCCCTCCACTTT CASSFGLLNSPLHF
- TRBJ2-5 - TRBV7-3 TGTGCCAGCAGCTCCGGACAAGCCCAAGAGACCCAGTACTTC CASSSGQAQETQYF
TRBD1 TRBJ2-5 - TRBV5-1 TGCGCCAGCAGCTTTGGGGACAGGGAAGAGACCCAGTACTTC CASSFGDREETQYF
- TRBJ1-1 once TRBV5-6 TGTGCCAGCAGCTTGGTGCCGGGATGGGGCACTGAAGCTTTCTTT CASSLVPGWGTEAFF
- TRBJ1-1 few TRBV9 TGTGCCAGCAGCGTGAGTGACAGACCCCTTGAAGCTTTCTTT CASSVSDRPLEAFF
- TRBJ2-3 many TRBV12-3/TRBV12-4 TGTGCCAGCAGTAACACAGATACGCAGTATTTT CASSNTDTQYF
- TRBJ1-2 - TRBV20-1 TGCAGTGCTCATCCGGGCCAAGGCTACACCTTC CSAHPGQGYTF
- TRBJ2-3 - TRBV27 TGTGCCAGCAGTTCTCCTTACACAGATACGCAGTATTTT CASSSPYTDTQYF
- TRBJ2-1 - TRBV3-1 TGTGCCAGCAGCCAAGTTGGCCTAGCAGGTCCACAAGAGACCCAGTTCTTC CASSQVGLAGPQETQFF
- TRBJ2-5 - TRBV21-1 TGTGCCAGCAGCAGGGCTAGCGGGGTAAACAATGAGCAGTACTTC CASSRASGVNNEQYF
- TRBJ1-4 - TRBV2 TGTGCCAGCAGTGGTAGAACTAATGAAAAACTGTTTTTT CASSGRTNEKLFF
- TRBJ2-1 many TRBV6-5 TGTGCCAGCAGTTACTCGAACCCAGGCCCCTACAATGAGCAGTTCTTC CASSYSNPGPYNEQFF
TRBD2 TRBJ2-1 few TRBV12-3/TRBV12-4 TGTGCCAGCAGCCCCACGCGGACTAGCGAGGGTGAGCAGTTCTTC CASSPTRTSEGEQFF
TRBD1 TRBJ1-1 once TRBV20-1 TGCAGTGCTACGAGGCCGGACAGGGAACCAAAAGCTTTCTTT CSATRPDREPKAFF
- TRBJ2-7 few TRBV7-7 TGTGCTAGCAGCTTAAGTCCGGGGGCTTCCTACGAGCAGTACTTC CASSLSPGASYEQYF
- TRBJ1-2 - TRBV9 TGTGCCAGCAGTCCCCAGGGGAACTATGACTACACCTTC CASSPQGNYDYTF
- TRBJ1-2 few TRBV7-9 TGTGCCAGCAGCCGTTATGAGCTTCGTCTTGGCTACACCTTC CASSRYELRLGYTF
- TRBJ1-1 - TRBV12-3/TRBV12-4 TGTGCCAGTAACGGGGGCTGGGGGAACACTGAAGCTTTCTTT CASNGGWGNTEAFF
- TRBJ2-3 many TRBV12-3/TRBV12-4 TGTGCCAGCAGTCCCATGAAAGGCACGCAGTATTTT CASSPMKGTQYF
- TRBJ1-2 few TRBV29-1 TGCAGCGTTGCACGAGGGTATGGCTACACCTTC CSVARGYGYTF
- TRBJ2-3 - TRBV5-1 TGCGCCAGCACCCCGACAGGAACTAGCGCAGATACGCAGTATTTT CASTPTGTSADTQYF
TRBD1 TRBJ2-2 - TRBV10-2 TGCGCCAGCAGGGGACAGGCCACCGGGGAGCTGTTTTTT CASRGQATGELFF
- TRBJ2-5 few TRBV4-3 TGCGCCAGCAGCCAAGATCTGAGAGTAGAGACCCAGTACTTC CASSQDLRVETQYF
- TRBJ1-5 few TRBV2 TGTGCCAGCAGTGGACAGGAAAATCAGCCCCAGCATTTT CASSGQENQPQHF